Listed here are 7 T cell receptor beta chains from one sample, sequenced in a study of shared clonotypes between healthy human individuals (TCRdb year 2020). For the CD8 naive samples, CD45RO-negative cells were positively selected for CCR7, yielding a CD45RA+CCR7+ population from which TemRA cells were excluded. The library was produced with the immunoSEQ multiplex PCR assay. TCRdb re-hosts the immuneACCESS table, in-frame sequences only. Its copies lack some clones; in the studies checked, an unresolved V gene accounts for under half of them, and the cause for the rest is not known. The sample contains about 800,000 clones, 90% to 98% of them found a single time. The top ten clonotypes cover roughly 0.23% of the sample. The sequenced material came from naive CD8+ T cells sorted from blood. Sample cell subset or site, as interpreted from the label and publication: CD45RA+CCR7+. Source of these receptors: a man aged 30 to 45 in good health.

V is TRBV19 and J is TRBJ2-1; 7 bases match TRBD1. The length of the CDR3 is 15 residues. With V trimmed by 4 bases and J by 5 bases, 8 bases remained unmatched. Germline V gene lookup returns CDR1 LNHDA and CDR2 SQIVND (reference sequence). DNA of the CDR3: TGTGCCAGTAGTACCTCTGGTACAGGGGACAATGAGCAGTTCTTC. This gives the protein CASSTSGTGDNEQFF.

A note on this clone: This CDR3 is also generated by other DNA sequences in the sample. This chain uses TRBV27 with TRBJ2-7, with D unresolved. Germline V gives CDR1 MNHEY, CDR2 SMNVEV (reference sequence). The CDR3 covers 13 residues. V was trimmed by 5 bases and J by 0 bases, leaving 8 bases between them. CDR3: CASSPTVSYEQYF. CDR3 DNA sequence: TGTGCCAGCAGTCCGACGGTCTCCTACGAGCAGTACTTC.

The V and J genes are TRBV5-1 and TRBJ2-5; maybe TRBD1 (5 bases). The CDR3 covers 15 residues. V was shortened by 5 bases and J by 2 bases, with 16 bases between the two germline ends. From germline, CDR1 is SGHRS and CDR2 YFSETQ. CDR3 residues: CASRMGQGMQETQYF. CDR3 sequence (DNA): TGCGCCAGCAGGATGGGCCAGGGAATGCAAGAGACCCAGTACTTC.

The V and J genes are TRBV2 and TRBJ1-2, with 8 bases identical to TRBD1. This CDR3 comprises 18 residues. J lost 3 bases, V lost 4 bases, and 16 bases had no gene match. Germline V gives CDR1 SNHLY, CDR2 FYNNEI. The CDR3 loop reads CASSANPPGQERYYGYTF. DNA for the CDR3: TGTGCCAGCAGTGCGAATCCTCCGGGACAGGAAAGGTACTATGGCTACACCTTC.

The chain couples TRBV29-1 to TRBJ1-1; no firm D call. The CDR3 runs 12 residues. Between the trimmed V and J ends, which lost 6 bases and 0 bases, there was a span of 8 bases. Germline V gene sequence: CDR1 SQVTM, CDR2 ANQGSEA. Here the CDR3 reads CSVVHLNTEAFF. Written as DNA, the CDR3 is TGCAGCGTGGTGCACCTGAACACTGAAGCTTTCTTT.

V gene TRBV27 combines with J gene TRBJ1-2; 10 bases map to TRBD1. The CDR3 runs to 15 residues. Germline lookup yields CDR1 MNHEY and CDR2 SMNVEV (reference sequence). V shed 5 bases, J shed 8 bases, and the junction held 11 bases outside the gene matches. The DNA for the CDR3 is TGTGCCAGCAGTACCCGACAGGGGGCGTATGGCGGCTACACCTTC. It translates to CASSTRQGAYGGYTF.

The chain combines TRBV7-2 with TRBJ2-3, with TRBD2 as a possible D gene (6 bases). Between the trimmed V and J ends, which lost 2 bases and 3 bases, there was a span of 15 bases. Germline V gene lookup returns CDR1 SGHTA and CDR2 FQGNSA. The CDR3 runs to 16 residues. The DNA of the CDR3 is TGTGCCAGCAGCTTACGGGCTAGCGTGGTGACAGATACGCAGTATTTT. Translation gives CASSLRASVVTDTQYF.